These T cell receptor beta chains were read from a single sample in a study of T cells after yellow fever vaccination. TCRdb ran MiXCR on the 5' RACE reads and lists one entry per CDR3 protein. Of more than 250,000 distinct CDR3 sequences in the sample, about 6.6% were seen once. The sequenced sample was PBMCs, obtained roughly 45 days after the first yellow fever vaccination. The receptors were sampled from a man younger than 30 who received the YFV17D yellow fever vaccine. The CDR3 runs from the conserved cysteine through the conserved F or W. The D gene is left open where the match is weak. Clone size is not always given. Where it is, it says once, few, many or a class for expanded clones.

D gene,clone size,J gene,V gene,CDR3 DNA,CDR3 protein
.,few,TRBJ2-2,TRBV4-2,TGTGCCAGCAGCCAAGAAGTGGGGACAGCGGGCACCGGGGAGCTGTTTTTT,CASSQEVGTAGTGELFF
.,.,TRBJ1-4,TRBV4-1,TGCGCCAGCAGCCAAGAACCTCCGGGACACGTTAATGAAAAACTGTTTTTT,CASSQEPPGHVNEKLFF
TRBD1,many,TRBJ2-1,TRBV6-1,TGTGCCAGCAGTGGAGACCCGGGACAGGGGAGCGATGAGCAGTTCTTC,CASSGDPGQGSDEQFF
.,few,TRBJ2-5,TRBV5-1,TGCGCCAGCAGCTTGGCGGAACAGCAAGAGACCCAGTACTTC,CASSLAEQQETQYF
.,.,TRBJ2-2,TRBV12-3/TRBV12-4,TGTGCCAGCAGGGTGGGGCGCGGGGAGCTGTTTTTT,CASRVGRGELFF
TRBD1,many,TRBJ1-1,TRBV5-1,TGCGCCAGCAGCTCTGGCCAGGGGGCTTCCACTGAAGCTTTCTTT,CASSSGQGASTEAFF
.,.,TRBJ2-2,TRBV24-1,TGTGCCACCAGTGCCGGCGGGACCGGGGAGCTGTTTTTT,CATSAGGTGELFF
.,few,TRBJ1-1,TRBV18,TGTGCCAGCTCACCCAGACCGACTGAAGCTTTCTTT,CASSPRPTEAFF
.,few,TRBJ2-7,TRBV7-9,TGTGCCAGCAGCTTAGCACCAGGGGTGTACGAGCAGTACTTC,CASSLAPGVYEQYF
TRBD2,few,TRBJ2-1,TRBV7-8,TGTGCCAGCAGCTCGCTGGGGGGGGGTGATCGGCGGGAATTCTTC,CASSSLGGGDRREFF
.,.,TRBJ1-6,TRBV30,TGTGCCTGGAGTGTTGTTCCTGGGAGCTCCTATAATTCACCCCTCCACTTT,CAWSVVPGSSYNSPLHF